Listed here is a single TCR beta chain. Its antigen is not known. The data were obtained in a study of human T cells and chemical hapten exposure. The study, taken as a whole, reports: Expanded TCRs clustered into significantly more large CDR3 similarity groups than controls, the analysis revealed. PT1 expanded TCR numbers rose with patch test score.

CDR1 is SNHLY and CDR2 is FYNNEI in the germline V gene. V lost 6 bases to trimming and J lost 1 base; unmatched junction nucleotides: 3. The CDR3 contains 15 residues. The sample's time point: pre-sensitization, week 0. The sample's treatment: therapeutic diphenylcyclopropenone sensitization with weekly scalp DPC. Individual cDNA molecules had unique molecular identifiers attached to them by the library. MiXCR, run by TCRdb on the RACE reads, gives a single entry per CDR3 protein. Altogether roughly 250,000 distinct CDR3 sequences are present, about 8.6% being singletons, with the ten largest covering over 2%.

Sequencing used whole blood, obtained in connection with sensitization to the hapten diphenylcyclopropenone (DPC). The gene calls are TRBV2 and TRBJ2-1; 10 bases are shared with TRBD2. This clonotype was obtained from a woman between 40 and 55 years old with alopecia areata. Some clones in this sample may be carry-over from other donors' samples. CDR3 DNA: TGTGCCAGCAGCACTAGCGGGGAATCCTACAATGAGCAGTTCTTC. Protein: CASSTSGESYNEQFF.